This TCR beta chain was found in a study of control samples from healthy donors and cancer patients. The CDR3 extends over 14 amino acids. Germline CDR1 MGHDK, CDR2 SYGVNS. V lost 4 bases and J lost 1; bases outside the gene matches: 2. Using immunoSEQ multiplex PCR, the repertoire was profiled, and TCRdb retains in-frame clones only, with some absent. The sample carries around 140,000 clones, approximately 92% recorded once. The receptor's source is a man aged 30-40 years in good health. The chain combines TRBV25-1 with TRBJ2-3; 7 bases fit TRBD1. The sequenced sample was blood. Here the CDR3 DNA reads TGTGCCAGCAGTGCAGGGGGAGGCACAGATACGCAGTATTTT. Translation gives CASSAGGGTDTQYF.